This T cell receptor beta chain comes out of a study of identical twins. Study findings and constraints: Twin pairs had excess sharing that was weaker in beta out-of-frame sequences. With monozygotic twins, out-of-frame TCR alpha sharing exceeded what models estimated. For out-of-frame alpha sequences shared by twins, low generation probability was in excess.

As concerns this clonotype: The antigen remains undetermined.

Germline assignment: CDR1 SGHTA and CDR2 FQGNSA. Trimming took 8 bases from V and 2 from J, leaving 15 bases between them. This CDR3 spans 14 amino acids. Unique molecular identifiers were present on the cDNA, and a universal primer site came from template switching. TCRdb analysed the 5' RACE reads with MiXCR anew, one entry per CDR3 protein. This table holds about 530,000 distinct CDR3 sequences, around 22% found once. These data were also filed under a second study, of yellow fever vaccine responses in identical twins.

The rearrangement links TRBV7-2 to TRBJ1-1; no reliable D call. Sequenced input: CD4+ T cells sorted from blood. This clonotype originated in a woman between 18 and 30 years old in good health. CDR3 coding DNA: TGTGCCAGCTACTCCGGTCCGTCAAACACTGAAGCTTTCTTT. This encodes CASYSGPSNTEAFF.